Below, one T cell receptor (beta chain) is given with its context. This clone's antigen is unknown. No base-level quality is on record; no much larger clone is a single base apart. Library preparation employed the immunoSEQ multiplex PCR assay. For the multiplex PCR, a mixture combining 60 forward primers for TCR Vbeta segments and 13 reverse primers for TCR Jbeta segments was used. The CDR3 region of rearranged TCR beta genes was amplified from genomic DNA with a multiplex PCR assay. On the Illumina HiSeq System, the amplified TCR beta libraries were sequenced as 87-base-pair reads. From the authors' description of their analysis: In a later analysis, about 80 million unique TCR beta chains were counted across the approximately 640 repertoires, and about 9.9 million of these chains were shared by at least two donors. Raw reads were error-corrected and collapsed into unique sequences with a nearest-neighbor algorithm that merged closely related sequences to remove PCR and sequencing errors. To assign V, D and J gene segments, CDR3 sequences were aligned to IMGT reference sequences. For a sequence to be retained, a match of at least six nucleotides was required to both a V gene segment and a J gene segment. A rearrangement was called productive if the CDR3 had no stop codons and remained in frame with V and J, and every other rearrangement was called non-productive. CDR3 was defined according to IMGT convention as the region running from the second conserved V-encoded cysteine to the conserved J-encoded phenylalanine. Sequences without an unambiguous match to a single V gene segment were excluded from the earlier analysis of a few hundred of the donors. In an earlier analysis of 450 to 750 of the donors, a V segment was called functional when productive rearrangements were above 56.7%, and segregating when the standard deviation between donors exceeded 5%. A statistical classification framework was developed to diagnose cytomegalovirus status using the catalog of TCR beta chain sequences. In a later analysis, TCR nucleotide sequences were compared against IMGT/GENE-DB human TR gene sequences so that V and J genes could be assigned. The TCRdist pipeline was used in a later analysis to assign CDR3 sequences and most-parsimonious VDJ recombination scenarios. In a later analysis, each TCR beta chain was defined by its CDR3 amino acid sequence together with its V-gene family, and reads lacking a unique V-gene family were excluded. As a way to deal with suspected cross-contamination and a sequencing artifact, a later analysis dropped 450 to 600 nucleotide sequences that were highly shared and had low generation probability. In a later analysis, a clonal expansion index for each public chain was calculated from normalized within-repertoire ranks of inferred template counts. A later analysis computed generation probabilities with a VDJ recombination model fitted to out-of-frame rearrangements, and checked the results against IGoR. Hypergeometric tests were used in a later analysis to score TCR-TCR, TCR-HLA and TCR-CMV co-occurrence, with a repertoire-size bias correction applied to the TCR pairs. To estimate false discovery rates, a later analysis permuted the HLA or CMV assignments 20 times. In a later analysis, co-occurring TCRs were grouped using DBSCAN, with TCRdist sequence similarity added in when clustering inside HLA-allele-positive subsets. Co-occurrence clustering excluded repertoires with fewer than 30,000 or more than 120,000 public chains, plus five with anomalous nucleotide sharing. Imported from immuneACCESS, the table was reduced by TCRdb to in-frame sequences with V and J called. These copies leave out some clones; in studies compared against another copy, an unresolved V gene accounts for under half, and the cause of the remainder is not known. D and trimming were read from the DNA, whereas the V and J calls and clone size are those reported in that table. This sample is represented by 150,000 to 200,000 clones; 70% to 85% of them were singletons. Roughly 3.5% of the sample is in the top ten clones.

The cohort comprised approximately 700 healthy bone marrow donors. At the time of sampling, all cohort members were nominally healthy, though unrecorded immune exposures were likely present. The donor was CMV seropositive and belonged to the group of 250 to 300 seropositive cohort members. Every donor gave a peripheral blood sample, and the peripheral blood mononuclear cells from that sample were used for TCR beta sequencing. Genomic DNA extraction from the blood cell samples was performed with the Qiagen DNeasy Blood Extraction Kit. The CDR3 runs 15 amino acids, cysteine and phenylalanine included. The retained sequence is limited to the CDR3, 45 bases, with the frame set at the first base. Taken from the germline V gene (reference sequence), the CDR1 and CDR2 loops are PRHDT and FYEKMQ. Trimming removed 6 bases from V and 1 base from J; the gene matches leave 5 bases unexplained. This entry belongs to a study of cytomegalovirus exposure and HLA in healthy donors (dated by TCRdb to about 2017). Broadly, across the study: An earlier analysis of some 620 of the donors reported about 280 Gb of sequence data and 90 million to 120 million unique TCR beta sequences obtained from 180 million or so T cells. An early release covering 550 to 650 HLA-typed donors comprised 300 to 350 gigabases of sequencing data and around 80 million unique TCR sequences. Of the approximately 400 genotyped donors, approximately 82% fell in the genetic ancestry cluster associated with self-reported Caucasian donors. The study was designed to test whether signatures of past pathogen exposure could be identified by cataloging public T cell receptors. Using immunosequencing, the study profiled T cell repertoires from around 670 subjects and related those repertoires to cytomegalovirus serostatus. Besides the first cohort of about 730 subjects, a separate validation cohort made up of about 120 different subjects was used. The study combined high-throughput TCR immunosequencing, statistical association of individual TCRs with disease status, and machine learning to predict cytomegalovirus infection status. In a later analysis, previously published TCR beta repertoires from about 640 donors were re-analyzed and high-resolution HLA genotyping was added so that TCR occurrence patterns could be studied. Rather than using new phenotypic data, the later analysis identified candidate immune exposures from TCR beta sequences and from how often those sequences occurred across donors. An earlier analysis of 587 of the donors applied high-throughput TCR beta sequencing to assess whether each TCR beta V gene segment acted as functional or pseudogenic. Donor age, sex, ethnicity and CMV serostatus were compiled alongside the repertoire data. A later genetic analysis took genome-wide SNP genotypes for about 55% of the 666 donors and used that subset as a discovery cohort. All discovery cohort repertoires had been generated using a single sequencing platform. Both class I and class II loci were covered by HLA typing, at four-digit resolution. Typing coverage differed by locus: A, B, C, DRB1 and DQB1 were typed in roughly 629-630 donors, DQA1 in about 500, DPA1 in some 570, and DPB1 in around 490. Roughly five DR-DQ haplotypes were treated as single units for association and clustering because of strong linkage in the cohort. Across 398 genotyped donors of the cohort, an average of approximately 240,000 unique TCR beta nucleotide sequences per donor were sequenced, and about a sixth of those sequences were non-productive. The paper as a whole reports these results and caveats: According to a later analysis, TCR association rates differed among HLA loci, with DRB1 alleles showing the most associated TCRs and HLA-C alleles showing the fewest. In this cohort, only TCR beta chains were sequenced, and detectable features were limited by the absence of alpha or paired-chain data. A total of roughly 160 TCR beta chains were listed by the study as associated with cytomegalovirus. The authors suggested that the approach could potentially be generalized to other disease states and immunological phenotypes. A later genetic analysis associated a missense DCLRE1C variant with V-gene and J-gene trimming of TCR beta chains, and an independent cohort replicated the association. In a later analysis, most CMV-associated TCR beta chains were found to appear HLA-restricted, with HLA associations seemingly driven largely by CMV exposure. In an earlier analysis of 500 to 650 of the donors, most TCR beta V segments appeared in productive rearrangements about 87% or about 30% of the time, broadly matching IMGT annotations. HLA typing was unavailable for some donors at each locus, so association tests used only the typed subset. Immune exposure information for the cohort was limited to CMV serostatus. Some IMGT-functional V segments, including TRBV6-2 and TRBV6-3, could not be distinguished by the 87-base-pair reads and were therefore excluded. In a later analysis, several top co-occurrence clusters were reported to appear linked to parvovirus B19, influenza, CMV and Epstein-Barr virus. A cluster of highly shared sequence variants was judged likely to represent a technical artifact of the sequencing pipeline. Presence/absence analyses assumed roughly uniform sequencing depth across donors, an assumption that may not hold. According to a later genetic analysis, donors in an Asian-associated ancestry cluster had fewer N-insertions in productive TCRs than the roughly 670-donor mean. A later analysis found that HLA-associated TCR beta chains were more clonally expanded and had lower generation probabilities than equally common non-associated chains. At a false discovery rate of 0.05, a later analysis linked 15,000 to 20,000 TCR beta sequences to specific HLA alleles. A few of the identified cytomegalovirus-associated TCR beta chains were confirmed in vitro to be specific for cytomegalovirus antigens. Correlated functional status among segregating V segments might reflect linkage disequilibrium, but an unknown experimental factor could not be ruled out. Across donors, most TCR sequences were observed very rarely, whereas some public TCRs were present in many individuals. Because counts were too low, seventeen rarely observed V segments, including chromosome 9 orphons, were left out of the earlier analysis of some 640 of the donors. A further reported finding was that TCR beta sequences accurately predicted the HLA-A and HLA-B alleles for most subjects in the first cohort. The classifier was reported to diagnose cytomegalovirus status with high specificity and sensitivity in both the original and validation cohorts. When HLA alleles, especially DR and DQ, strongly co-occurred, TCR associations were difficult to assign to individual alleles.

The sample taken for sequencing was PBMCs. This TCR came from a woman aged 55 to 70 in good health and CMV-seropositive. Here the chain combines TRBV13 and TRBJ2-7; TRBD1 agrees with 11 junctional bases. For the CDR3, the sequence is CASSSGTGGSYEQYF. The DNA is TGTGCCAGCAGTTCCGGGACAGGGGGATCCTACGAGCAGTACTTC.